This T cell receptor beta chain was sequenced in a study of blood T cell repertoires in COVID-19. Study-level information: The United States, Italy and Spain provided the acute and convalescent COVID-19 samples. Sources were T cells, B-cell-depleted T cells, or PBMCs; the material itself was cDNA or gDNA.

The CDR3 has 12 residues. The V gene lost 5 bases and the J gene lost 5 bases, with 10 bases spanning the gap. CDR1 and CDR2 from the germline V gene are SGHNT and YENEEA. Original data processing: Quantification of nucleated cells was approximated via reference gene primer amplification. The table came from immunoSEQ multiplex PCR; TCRdb's copy has only in-frame clones and leaves some out. V and J calls and clone size follow that table, whereas D and trimming were derived from the DNA. The sample has some 97,000 clones, roughly 86% seen once. This chain joins TRBV11-3 and TRBJ2-7, with D maybe TRBD1 (6 bases). Input material: peripheral blood. The receptor was isolated from a woman aged 55-75 years with acute or convalescent COVID-19. The CDR3 protein is CASSPGQNEQYV. DNA for the CDR3: TGTGCCAGCAGCCCTGGACAGAACGAGCAGTACGTC.